This T cell receptor beta chain was observed in a study of glioma-infiltrating T cells. Amplification of TCR alpha and beta CDR3 regions from RNA used iRepertoire nested multiplex PCR. TCRdb itself ran the multiplex PCR reads through MiXCR, one entry per CDR3 protein. The data contain fewer than 500,000 distinct CDR3 sequences, about 40% of them singletons. Germline CDR1 and CDR2: MNHEY and SVGEGT. V was pared by 6 bases and J by 0 bases, with 6 bases between. CDR3 length equals 12 residues. With respect to this clonotype: Just one base apart from a much larger clone, this may be a read error.

J is TRBJ2-7 and V is TRBV6-2 or TRBV6-3, with D unclear. The material sequenced was glioma tissue, nonneoplastic brain tissue, or PBMCs (not recorded which). This TCR derives from a human donor with low-grade glioma or glioblastoma, undergoing nonglioma brain surgery, or in good health (not recorded which). For the CDR3, the DNA is TGTGCCAGCAGGGAGAGCTCCTACGAGCAGTACTTC. Encoded protein: CASRESSYEQYF.